This is a list of T cell receptor beta chains from one sample in a study of T cells after yellow fever vaccination. TCRdb reanalysed the 5' RACE reads using MiXCR and keeps one entry per CDR3 protein. The sample lists more than 120,000 distinct CDR3 sequences; approximately 7.7% were seen once. Sequenced material: CD4+ T cells sorted from PBMCs, taken 5 days after the yellow fever booster vaccination. The receptors derive from a man in his thirties or forties who received the YFV17D yellow fever vaccine. CDR3s include the opening cysteine and the closing phenylalanine or tryptophan. The order of the fields is V gene, J gene, D gene, clone size, CDR3 protein, CDR3 DNA. D genes are given only for firm matches. Where a row states a size, it is once, few, many or the class of an expanded clone; other rows omit it.

V gene: TRBV20-1; J gene: TRBJ2-3; D gene: TRBD2; clone size: many; CDR3 protein: CSARDPWREGRETQYF; CDR3 DNA: TGCAGTGCTAGAGATCCTTGGCGGGAGGGCCGGGAGACGCAGTATTTT
V gene: TRBV20-1; J gene: TRBJ2-7; D gene: .; clone size: .; CDR3 protein: CSAREAGRLDEQYF; CDR3 DNA: TGCAGTGCTAGAGAAGCGGGCCGGCTGGACGAGCAGTACTTC
V gene: TRBV19; J gene: TRBJ2-2; D gene: .; clone size: many; CDR3 protein: CATGVTGELFF; CDR3 DNA: TGTGCCACAGGGGTTACCGGGGAGCTGTTTTTT
V gene: TRBV5-1; J gene: TRBJ2-2; D gene: TRBD2; clone size: many; CDR3 protein: CASRPGVAGSGELFF; CDR3 DNA: TGCGCCAGCCGCCCCGGGGTAGCGGGATCCGGGGAGCTGTTTTTT
V gene: TRBV18; J gene: TRBJ2-1; D gene: TRBD2; clone size: many; CDR3 protein: CASSPVLAGTHEQFF; CDR3 DNA: TGTGCCAGCTCACCAGTTCTAGCGGGAACCCATGAGCAGTTCTTC
V gene: TRBV13; J gene: TRBJ2-1; D gene: .; clone size: many; CDR3 protein: CASSLGPGGREQFF; CDR3 DNA: TGTGCCAGCAGCTTAGGCCCTGGGGGACGGGAGCAGTTCTTC
V gene: TRBV20-1; J gene: TRBJ2-2; D gene: .; clone size: few; CDR3 protein: CSASLEPPVGELFF; CDR3 DNA: TGCAGTGCTAGCTTGGAGCCCCCCGTCGGGGAGCTGTTTTTT
V gene: TRBV15; J gene: TRBJ1-5; D gene: .; clone size: many; CDR3 protein: CATSRDPGGGQPQHF; CDR3 DNA: TGTGCCACCAGCAGAGATCCGGGGGGCGGGCAGCCCCAGCATTTT
V gene: TRBV10-3; J gene: TRBJ1-5; D gene: TRBD1; clone size: few; CDR3 protein: CATSREDRGPYSNQPQHF; CDR3 DNA: TGTGCCACCAGCCGCGAGGACAGGGGGCCTTATAGCAATCAGCCCCAGCATTTT
V gene: TRBV7-3; J gene: TRBJ2-2; D gene: .; clone size: few; CDR3 protein: CASSLSRLAGELFF; CDR3 DNA: TGTGCCAGCAGCCTGTCTCGACTGGCTGGGGAGCTGTTTTTT
V gene: TRBV20-1; J gene: TRBJ2-5; D gene: .; clone size: many; CDR3 protein: CSARAGIETQYF; CDR3 DNA: TGCAGTGCTAGGGCAGGAATAGAGACCCAGTACTTC